This TCR beta chain was profiled in a study of vaccination and CD4 T cells after COVID-19. The overall study: Six males and four females constituted the convalescent cohort, two of whom were Hispanic. Study-wide results and caveats: In convalescent patients, a median roughly 86% of post-vaccine SARS-CoV-2-reactive clones appeared only after vaccination. Counts of SARS-CoV-2-reactive clonotypes had a median that went from roughly 22 to 38, a nonsignificant change.

This CDR3 is built from 16 residues. Germline V gene lookup returns CDR1 SGHNT and CDR2 YYREEE (reference sequence). The germline V and J ends were trimmed by 4 bases and 4 bases, with 18 bases remaining between them. With the Oncomine TCR Beta short-read assay, DNA from cultured CD4+ T cells was sequenced. In TCRdb, the PCR reads were re-called with MiXCR into one record per CDR3 protein. The table lists 9,500 to 10,000 distinct CDR3 sequences, approximately 55% of them singletons. Treatment noted: roughly ten-day PBMC culture with coronavirus spike peptide pools or control peptides (ViraFEST assay). T cells were expanded with peptide pools, and expanded clonotypes were identified by TCR sequencing. This clonotype came up a few times. Its antigen remains unidentified.

Sample: CD4+ T cells from blood, cultured in vitro. The chain uses TRBV5-4 and TRBJ1-3, with D maybe TRBD1 (6 bases). The source is a human donor who had recovered from COVID-19. The DNA for the CDR3 is TGTGCCAGCAGCCTCGGGACACCCGGAGCCGGAAACACCATATATTTT. This sequence encodes CASSLGTPGAGNTIYF.